Shown below are 29 T cell receptor beta chains from a single sample sequenced in a study of human T cells and chemical hapten exposure. Time point defined: patch test 3, about 24 weeks after DPC sensitization. Treatment of the sample: therapeutic diphenylcyclopropenone sensitization with weekly scalp DPC. TCRdb redid the calling of the RACE reads with MiXCR, one entry per CDR3 protein. The data contain over 65,000 distinct CDR3 sequences, roughly 11% of them seen just once; the ten biggest clones take up roughly 1.4%. The specimen was whole blood, collected in connection with sensitization to the hapten diphenylcyclopropenone (DPC). Receptors were obtained from a woman aged 45 to 65 with alopecia areata. Some clones in this sample may be carry-over from other donors' samples.

V and J are TRBV20-1 and TRBJ1-5, with D unresolved. Germline V gives CDR1 DFQATT, CDR2 SNEGSKA (reference sequence). Trimming took off 3 bases at V and 0 bases at J, with 9 bases between the two ends. This CDR3 is 14 amino acids long. CDR3 sequence: CSASYTGSNQPQHF. The DNA of the CDR3 is TGCAGTGCTAGTTATACGGGTAGCAATCAGCCCCAGCATTTT.

The chain has TRBV9 and TRBJ2-3, with TRBD2 matching 10 bases. Germline assignment: CDR1 SGDLS and CDR2 YYNGEE. The V gene end was trimmed by 0 bases and the J gene end by 2 bases; junction bases not matched to a gene: 3. The CDR3 spans 16 residues. The CDR3 loop is CASSVGLAGFTDTQYF. In DNA, the CDR3 is TGTGCCAGCAGCGTAGGACTAGCGGGCTTCACAGATACGCAGTATTTT.

This clonotype was found a few times. The chain uses TRBV12-3 or TRBV12-4 and TRBJ2-5, with unresolved D. CDR3 length equals 14 residues. With 6 bases removed from V and 2 bases from J, the gap between germline ends came to 13 bases. The CDR3 sequence is CASRPGGLQETQYF. CDR3 in DNA: TGTGCCAGCAGACCCGGTGGGCTACAAGAGACCCAGTACTTC.

This clonotype was observed at least ten times. The genes are TRBV11-2 and TRBJ2-3; 7 bases are shared with TRBD2. Germline V lookup: CDR1 SGHAT, CDR2 FQNNGV. Trimming took 1 base from V and 5 from J; bases not matched to a gene: 12. This CDR3 region has 17 residues. In DNA form, the CDR3 reads TGTGCCAGCAGCTTAGTCAAGGCTGGCGGGAGACAAGATACGCAGTATTTT. Protein: CASSLVKAGGRQDTQYF. Combining the CDR3 with reference TRBV11-2 and TRBJ2-3 gives the whole variable domain EAGVAQSPRYKIIEKRQSVAFWCNPISGHATLYWYQQILGQGPKLLIQFQNNGVVDDSQLPKDRFSAERLKGVDSTLKIQPAKLEDSAVYLCASSLVKAGGRQDTQYFGPGTRLTVL.

This clonotype was detected many times. The rearrangement joins TRBV5-4 to TRBJ1-1; no reliable D call. The germline V gene has CDR1 SGHNT and CDR2 YYREEE (reference sequence). V shed 0 bases and J shed 0 bases, with 9 bases lying between them. The CDR3 extends over 15 amino acids. CDR3 in DNA: TGTGCCAGCAGCTTGGGGGGTCAGGTGAACACTGAAGCTTTCTTT. It specifies CASSLGGQVNTEAFF.

V usage is TRBV28 and J usage is TRBJ1-2; no definite D call. The CDR3 consists of 13 residues. V lost 6 bases and J 3 bases, leaving 11 bases between the germline ends. Germline assignment: CDR1 MDHEN and CDR2 SYDVKM. The CDR3 DNA follows: TGTGCCAGCAGATCGGACGGAGACTATGGCTACACCTTC. Its protein is CASRSDGDYGYTF.

This clonotype was counted at least ten times. The chain links TRBV20-1 to TRBJ2-5; D perhaps matches TRBD2 (6 bases). The CDR3 has 15 residues. V gave up 6 bases and J gave up 4 bases, with 21 bases separating them. Germline V CDR1 and CDR2: DFQATT, SNEGSKA (reference sequence). CDR3 DNA sequence: TGCAGTGCCCGAGTACCGGGAGCGGTGGGAGAGACCCAGTACTTC. Protein: CSARVPGAVGETQYF.

Here the CDR3 reads CASSLGSGSIHLPLHF. The CDR3 region has the DNA TGTGCCAGCAGTTTAGGGTCCGGTTCTATTCACCTACCCCTCCACTTT. The chain carries TRBV12-3 or TRBV12-4 and TRBJ1-6; D remains unclear. The V end lost 1 base, the J end lost 12 bases, and 19 bases lay between the germline ends. This CDR3 is built from 16 residues.

This clonotype turned up a few times. The rearrangement joins TRBV25-1 to TRBJ2-1, with TRBD1 matching over 9 bases. Germline V gene lookup returns CDR1 MGHDK and CDR2 SYGVNS. The CDR3 is made up of 17 amino acids. V lost 4 bases and J lost 2; bases outside the gene matches: 9. For the CDR3, the DNA is TGTGCCAGCAGTGGGACAGGGGAAGTGGTGACCTACAATGAGCAGTTCTTC. It specifies CASSGTGEVVTYNEQFF.

There are a few counts of this clonotype. The chain is built from TRBV11-1 and TRBJ1-6; tentatively, D is TRBD1 (6 bases). V lost 1 base and J 10 bases, leaving 14 bases between the germline ends. The CDR3 has 15 amino acids. The germline V gene encodes CDR1 SGHAT and CDR2 FQDESV (reference sequence). The CDR3 DNA sequence: TGTGCCAGCAGCTTAGGACTACAGGGAGGCTCACCCCTCCACTTT. It translates to CASSLGLQGGSPLHF.

This clonotype was counted many times. The chain carries TRBV7-2 and TRBJ2-3, with D tentatively TRBD1 or TRBD2 (6 bases each). The CDR3 runs 16 residues. Germline values: CDR1 SGHTA, CDR2 FQGNSA. V lost 2 bases and J lost 3, with 15 bases in between. In DNA, the CDR3 is TGTGCCAGCAGCTTATCGGAGGGGGGAAGTACAGATACGCAGTATTTT. It is translated as CASSLSEGGSTDTQYF.

This clonotype has ten or more counts. The chain links TRBV7-9 to TRBJ1-6, with unresolved D. This CDR3 is 15 amino acids long. Germline V gene lookup returns CDR1 SEHNR and CDR2 FQNEAQ (reference sequence). The germline V and J ends were trimmed by 4 bases and 7 bases, with 14 bases remaining between them. The CDR3 spells CASSSSPGGNSPLHF. CDR3 bases: TGTGCCAGCAGCTCCTCCCCTGGAGGGAATTCACCCCTCCACTTT. The full variable domain, its missing parts supplied by reference TRBV7-9 and TRBJ1-6, is DTGVSQNPRHKITKRGQNVTFRCDPISEHNRLYWYRQTLGQGPEFLTYFQNEAQLEKSRLLSDRFSAERPKGSFSTLEIQRTEQGDSAMYLCASSSSPGGNSPLHFGNGTRLTVT.

This clonotype was seen ten or more times. At one of its ends the junction is not consistent with the germline gene, which may arise from a read error. CDR3 amino acids: CASRGRGTQAF. In nucleotides, the CDR3 is TGTGCCAGCCGAGGCAGGGGGACGCAAGCTTTT. The rearrangement links TRBV12-3 or TRBV12-4 to TRBJ2-3, with 7 bases identical to TRBD1. CDR3 length: 11 residues.

The chain couples TRBV4-1 to TRBJ2-7; D tentatively reads TRBD1 or TRBD2 (5 bases each). V shed 0 bases and J shed 0 bases, with 18 bases lying between them. The V gene's germline CDR1 is MGHRA and CDR2 YSYEKL. This CDR3 spans 18 amino acids. CDR3 DNA: TGCGCCAGCAGCCAAGAGGGACCCGGGCTTTCCAGCTCCTACGAGCAGTACTTC. It yields the protein CASSQEGPGLSSSYEQYF.

This clonotype was counted ten times or more. The gene calls are TRBV5-1 and TRBJ2-7, with TRBD2 as a possible D gene (5 bases). The CDR3 has 13 amino acids. Per germline, CDR1 SGHRS and CDR2 YFSETQ. V was clipped by 5 bases and J by 3 bases, with 12 bases between them. The CDR3: CASSPAAGYEQYF. CDR3 in DNA: TGCGCCAGCAGTCCCGCGGCGGGCTACGAGCAGTACTTC.

This clonotype was recorded many times. The chain has TRBV11-1 and TRBJ1-6, with D perhaps TRBD1 (5 bases). V was cut by 5 bases and J by 7 bases, with 15 bases left in between. Germline loops: CDR1 SGHAT, CDR2 FQDESV (reference sequence). The CDR3 has 15 residues. The chain's CDR3 is CASSTRRGWNSPLHF. CDR3 nucleotide sequence: TGTGCCAGCAGCACACGGCGGGGGTGGAATTCACCCCTCCACTTT.

V usage is TRBV28 and J usage is TRBJ2-3, with D possibly being TRBD1 (6 bases). The V and J ends lost 3 bases and 5 bases respectively, with 12 bases between them. The CDR3 runs 14 residues. The germline V gene has CDR1 MDHEN and CDR2 SYDVKM. The CDR3 reads CASSLRGLRDTQYF. Written as DNA, the CDR3 is TGTGCCAGCAGTTTGAGGGGGTTAAGAGATACGCAGTATTTT.

The V and J genes are TRBV6-5 and TRBJ2-2, with 7 bases identical to TRBD1. The CDR3 loop spans 14 amino acids. Unmatched junction bases numbered 4, after V lost 6 bases and J lost 3 bases. Germline values: CDR1 MNHEY, CDR2 SVGAGI. This chain's CDR3 is CASSHTGDTGELFF. DNA of the CDR3: TGTGCCAGCAGCCATACAGGGGACACCGGGGAGCTGTTTTTT.

This clonotype was found many times. The V call is TRBV29-1, the J call TRBJ2-3, with D unclear. The V end lost 4 bases, the J end lost 11 bases, and 19 bases lay between the germline ends. The germline V gene encodes CDR1 SQVTM and CDR2 ANQGSEA. This CDR3 has 13 amino acids. The CDR3 reads CSVVAQGGRLQYF. In nucleotides, the CDR3 is TGCAGCGTTGTGGCACAAGGTGGGCGCTTGCAGTATTTT.

The rearrangement links TRBV6-4 to TRBJ2-1, with D perhaps TRBD1 or TRBD2 (5 bases each). The CDR3 runs 13 residues. Germline V gives CDR1 MRHNA, CDR2 SNTAGT. V was pared by 5 bases and J by 2 bases, with 7 bases between. This CDR3 reads CASSLGAYNEQFF. The DNA for the CDR3 is TGTGCCAGCAGTTTGGGGGCCTACAATGAGCAGTTCTTC.

In this sample, this clonotype turned up a few times. The chain combines TRBV27 with TRBJ2-1, with a tentative D call TRBD2 (5 bases). V was clipped by 5 bases and J by 5 bases, with 25 bases between them. The germline gives CDR1 MNHEY, CDR2 SMNVEV (reference sequence). This CDR3 contains 18 residues. CDR3 protein: CASSTRRNGGPAHNEQFF. The DNA for the CDR3 is TGTGCCAGCAGTACGCGCCGTAACGGAGGACCGGCTCACAATGAGCAGTTCTTC.

The rearrangement joins TRBV7-6 to TRBJ1-1, with a tentative D call TRBD1 (5 bases). This CDR3 has 16 residues. Between the trimmed V and J ends, which lost 0 bases and 0 bases, there was a span of 11 bases. Per the germline V gene, CDR1 is SGHVS and CDR2 is FNYEAQ. CDR3 sequence reads: CASSLARAGMNTEAFF. The CDR3 region has the DNA TGTGCCAGCAGCTTAGCGCGGGCAGGGATGAACACTGAAGCTTTCTTT.

The chain carries TRBV4-2 and TRBJ2-3; a possible D gene is TRBD1 (5 bases). Looked up from germline, CDR1 is LGHNA and CDR2 is YNFKEQ. Trimming stripped 0 bases from V and 5 bases from J, with 6 bases between. This CDR3 has 13 amino acids. CDR3 nucleotides: TGTGCCAGCAGCCAAGAGGGGCTAGATACGCAGTATTTT. Amino acid sequence: CASSQEGLDTQYF.

The CDR3 protein is CASSGGVSNTEAFF. The CDR3 DNA is TGTGCCAGCAGTGGCGGGGTGTCGAACACTGAAGCTTTCTTT. V gene TRBV6-2 or TRBV6-3 combines with J gene TRBJ1-1, with D uncertain. CDR1 and CDR2 (germline): MNHEY, SVGEGT. V dropped 5 bases and J dropped 1 base, with 11 bases sitting between them. CDR3 length: 14 residues.

This clonotype was picked up a small number of times. This rearrangement joins TRBV28 to TRBJ1-4; the D is unclear. V lost 2 bases and J 7 bases, leaving 14 bases between the germline ends. CDR1 is MDHEN, CDR2 SYDVKM, per germline. The CDR3 loop spans 15 amino acids. The CDR3 reads CASSLRIQTFEKLFF. The CDR3, as DNA: TGTGCCAGCAGTTTAAGAATACAGACATTTGAAAAACTGTTTTTT.

This clonotype showed up just a few times. The chain joins TRBV12-3 or TRBV12-4 to TRBJ2-7; D may match TRBD1 or TRBD2 (5 bases each). The CDR3 extends over 12 amino acids. The germline V and J ends were trimmed by 6 bases and 5 bases, with 11 bases remaining between them. The CDR3 is CASSPWGNEQYF. As DNA, the CDR3 is TGTGCCAGCAGCCCATGGGGGAACGAGCAGTACTTC.

This chain links TRBV28 with TRBJ1-2; D not certain. V lost 3 bases and J lost 6, with 14 bases in between. Germline assignment: CDR1 MDHEN and CDR2 SYDVKM. This CDR3 is built from 14 residues. The CDR3 bases are TGTGCCAGCAGTTTCCCCTTCGGTGGAGATGGCTACACCTTC. Translated, it gives CASSFPFGGDGYTF.

This clonotype was counted many times. The chain has TRBV7-2 and TRBJ2-3; perhaps TRBD1 as D (5 bases). Trimming took off 3 bases at V and 11 bases at J, with 9 bases between the two ends. CDR1 is SGHTA and CDR2 is FQGNSA in the germline V gene. This CDR3 has 11 amino acids. CDR3 sequence (DNA): TGTGCCAGCAGCTTCAGGGTTGAGCAGTATTTT. It is translated as CASSFRVEQYF. Based on the CDR3 plus reference TRBV7-2 and TRBJ2-3, the full variable domain is GAGVSQSPSNKVTEKGKDVELRCDPISGHTALYWYRQSLGQGLEFLIYFQGNSAPDKSGLPSDRFSAERTGGSVSTLTIQRTQQEDSAVYLCASSFRVEQYFGPGTRLTVL.

Ten or more counts support this clonotype. This rearrangement joins TRBV18 to TRBJ1-6; 7 nucleotides agree with TRBD1. V shed 3 bases and J 7 bases; nucleotides not matched to a gene: 3. The germline V gene encodes CDR1 KGHSH and CDR2 LQKENI. This CDR3 is 14 amino acids long. CDR3 nucleotide sequence: TGTGCCAGCTCACCCGAGACAGGGAATTCACCCCTCCACTTT. This codes for CASSPETGNSPLHF.